This T cell receptor beta chain is from a study of blood T cell repertoires in COVID-19. Study-wide background: The cDNA or gDNA used as material had been derived from T cells, B-cell-depleted T cells, or PBMCs.

This CDR3 spans 14 amino acids. CDR1 and CDR2 (germline): MNHEY, SVGAGI. V lost 7 bases and J lost 4; bases outside the gene matches: 8. Produced via immunoSEQ multiplex PCR; TCRdb's table is partial and in-frame only. The sample has roughly 100,000 clones, around 90% seen once. The chain has TRBV6-5 and TRBJ2-7, with TRBD1 identical over 9 bases. Sequences were obtained from peripheral blood. The TCR was taken from a woman aged 80 or older in a cohort sampled during active COVID-19. The CDR3 DNA reads as TGTGCCAGCAACCCCCGGGACAGGGTTTACGAGCAGTACTTC. The encoded protein is CASNPRDRVYEQYF.